The 15 T cell receptor beta chains below come from one sample, sequenced in a study of molecular identifiers for immune sequencing clone quantification. TCRdb re-called the PCR reads with MiXCR, one entry per CDR3 protein. The sample has some 590,000 distinct CDR3 sequences, roughly 27% seen once. The specimen sequenced was naive CD8+ T cells from blood, with Jurkat cell RNA spiked in. Subset reported: FACS-sorted CD8+CD4-CCR7+CD45RA+ naive T cells. These receptor sequences come from a human donor in good health. Some libraries in this study had Jurkat cell RNA spiked in.

At least ten counts were recorded for this clonotype. This chain joins TRBV12-3 or TRBV12-4 and TRBJ2-5, with TRBD2 as a possible D gene (5 bases). V lost 3 bases and J 3 bases, leaving 8 bases between the germline ends. The CDR3 loop spans 13 amino acids. Here the CDR3 reads CASSFPGKETQYF. The CDR3 DNA follows: TGTGCCAGCAGTTTTCCGGGGAAAGAGACCCAGTACTTC.

In its sample, this clonotype was seen many times. The V call is TRBV20-1, the J call TRBJ2-3; 8 bases align to TRBD2. V was clipped by 2 bases and J by 2 bases; unmatched bases: 9. This CDR3 region has 16 residues. Germline-derived CDR1 and CDR2 are DFQATT and SNEGSKA (reference sequence). The CDR3 protein is CSARLAVAGYTDTQYF. The CDR3 region has the DNA TGCAGTGCTAGATTGGCGGTAGCGGGGTACACAGATACGCAGTATTTT.

The chain carries TRBV15 and TRBJ1-2; 9 bases line up with TRBD1. Germline V gene sequence: CDR1 LNHNV, CDR2 YYDKDF (reference sequence). The CDR3 runs to 17 residues. The V segment lost 0 bases and the J segment 4 bases; nucleotides outside the gene matches: 9. CDR3 sequence: CATSRDAGQGLIYGYTF. As DNA, the CDR3 is TGTGCCACCAGCAGAGACGCGGGACAGGGCCTAATCTATGGCTACACCTTC.

This clonotype was counted many times. The chain employs TRBV5-1 and TRBJ2-5; TRBD1 matches at 11 bases. Germline CDR1 is SGHRS and CDR2 is YFSETQ. The CDR3 has 13 residues. The V and J ends lost 5 bases and 5 bases, in that order; junction bases with no gene match: 2. DNA of the CDR3: TGCGCCAGCAGACGGACAGGGGGCGAGACCCAGTACTTC. The encoded protein is CASRRTGGETQYF.

This clonotype was recorded many times. This sequence joins TRBV4-3 and TRBJ2-3, with TRBD2 identical over 8 bases. J was trimmed by 2 bases and V by 4 bases; bases with no gene match: 11. The germline V gene encodes CDR1 LGHNA and CDR2 YSLEER. There are 17 residues in the CDR3. The CDR3 region has the DNA TGCGCCAGCAGCCCCGGTCGAACTAGCGGACTCACAGATACGCAGTATTTT. Amino acids: CASSPGRTSGLTDTQYF.

To note about this clonotype: A much more abundant neighbour one base away suggests this may be a read error. The chain joins TRBV19 to TRBJ1-1; D gene unclear. The CDR3 runs to 16 residues. CDR1 LNHDA and CDR2 SQIVND come from the germline V gene (reference sequence). V lost 3 bases, J lost 3 bases, and 17 bases lay in between. CDR3 bases: TGTGCCAGTAGTATTTTCCACCGGACGGTGCACACTGAAGCTTTCTTT. Its protein product is CASSIFHRTVHTEAFF. Full variable domain (outside the CDR3, taken from reference TRBV19 and TRBJ1-1): DGGITQSPKYLFRKEGQNVTLSCEQNLNHDAMYWYRQDPGQGLRLIYYSQIVNDFQKGDIAEGYSVSREKKESFPLTVTSAQKNPTAFYLCASSIFHRTVHTEAFFGQGTRLTVV.

As to this clonotype: A read error is possible here, since a much larger clone lies one base away. The chain links TRBV5-3 to TRBJ2-7; 8 positions match TRBD1. TRBV5-3 is assigned to the ORF class and has an uncertain function. The CDR3 is made up of 15 amino acids. Here the CDR3 DNA reads TGTGCCAGCAGCTCGGGACAGGAATCCCCCTACGAGCAGTACTTC. Encoded protein: CASSSGQESPYEQYF.

This clonotype was observed a handful of times. The chain joins TRBV4-3 to TRBJ1-2, with 8 positions matching TRBD1. Per the germline V gene, CDR1 is LGHNA and CDR2 is YSLEER. Trimming at V came to 4 bases and at J to 6 bases, leaving 10 bases not matched to a gene. The CDR3 length is 15 residues. The CDR3 loop reads CASSPHGQGSDGYTF. DNA of the CDR3: TGCGCCAGCAGCCCGCACGGACAGGGAAGCGATGGCTACACCTTC.

This clonotype was detected a few times. The chain carries TRBV28 and TRBJ2-7; D uncertain. Germline V gene data show CDR1 as MDHEN and CDR2 as SYDVKM. V lost 7 bases and J lost 1, with 11 bases in between. CDR3 length: 13 residues. The CDR3 bases are TGTGCCAGCACCCGGTTGCGATCCTACGAGCAGTACTTC. It encodes CASTRLRSYEQYF.

In the case of this clonotype: Given a much more abundant clone one base away, this may be a read error. V usage is TRBV12-3 or TRBV12-4 and J usage is TRBJ1-1, with 7 nucleotides matching TRBD1. The CDR3 is made up of 13 amino acids. J was trimmed by 3 bases and V by 6 bases; bases with no gene match: 4. CDR3 region: CASRSQGDTEAFF. Written as DNA, the CDR3 is TGTGCCAGCAGATCTCAGGGGGACACTGAAGCTTTCTTT.

The sample holds many counts of this clonotype. The chain uses TRBV20-1 and TRBJ2-3, with 11 bases matching TRBD2. Germline CDR1 DFQATT, CDR2 SNEGSKA (reference sequence). The trim removed 0 bases at V and 0 bases at J, leaving 5 bases unmatched. CDR3 length equals 17 residues. This CDR3 is CSARDPTSGGSTDTQYF. DNA of the CDR3: TGCAGTGCTAGAGACCCAACTAGCGGGGGAAGCACAGATACGCAGTATTTT.

To note about this clonotype: With a much larger clone just one base away, this may be a read error. V and J are TRBV7-9 and TRBJ2-1; a possible D gene is TRBD1 (6 bases). The CDR3 length is 12 residues. Trimming shortened V by 7 bases and J by 10 bases, and 14 bases separated the two germline ends. Germline V gives CDR1 SEHNR, CDR2 FQNEAQ (reference sequence). Here the CDR3 reads CASTRTVKEQFF. CDR3 coding DNA: TGTGCCAGCACCAGGACAGTCAAAGAGCAGTTCTTC.

The chain couples TRBV9 to TRBJ1-1, with D hard to call. The germline gives CDR1 SGDLS, CDR2 YYNGEE. Trimming pared 0 bases from V and 0 bases from J, leaving 15 bases between. The CDR3 has 17 amino acids. DNA for the CDR3: TGTGCCAGCAGCGTAGAGGTCCTTCCTTTAATGAACACTGAAGCTTTCTTT. It yields the protein CASSVEVLPLMNTEAFF. Using reference TRBV9 and TRBJ1-1 for the parts outside the CDR3, the full variable domain is DSGVTQTPKHLITATGQRVTLRCSPRSGDLSVYWYQQSLDQGLQFLIQYYNGEERAKGNILERFSAQQFPDLHSELNLSSLELGDSALYFCASSVEVLPLMNTEAFFGQGTRLTVV.

Details on this clonotype: This could be a read error, since a much larger clone is one nucleotide away. The rearrangement uses TRBV29-1 and TRBJ2-2; no clear D. The germline V gene encodes CDR1 SQVTM and CDR2 ANQGSEA. The length of the CDR3 is 11 residues. With 4 bases removed from V and 9 bases from J, the gap between germline ends came to 9 bases. The CDR3, as DNA: TGCAGCGTTGGTCAAGGCAGGGAGCTGTTTTTT. Translation gives CSVGQGRELFF.

The chain recombines TRBV30 with TRBJ2-5, with D possibly being TRBD1 or TRBD2 (5 bases each). V lost 0 bases to trimming and J lost 11 bases, with 19 bases between them. The CDR3 contains 14 residues. The germline CDR1 and CDR2 sequences are GTSNPN and SVGIG (reference sequence). Here the CDR3 DNA reads TGTGCCTGGAGTGTAGGTCCCGGGACCTACGCGCAGTACTTC. Amino acid sequence: CAWSVGPGTYAQYF.